This TCR beta chain comes out of a study of control samples from healthy donors and cancer patients. The CDR3 is 15 amino acids. Deletions cut 2 bases from V and 0 bases from J, with 6 bases between. CDR1 and CDR2 from the germline V gene are SGHDT and YYEEEE. Profiled with immunoSEQ multiplex PCR; TCRdb holds only in-frame clones, not every one. The table for this sample gives about 200,000 clones. The receptor's source is a woman under 40 in good health. The rearrangement links TRBV5-6 to TRBJ1-6; unclear D gene. The sample was blood. DNA for the CDR3: TGTGCCAGCAGCTTTAAAGGCTCCTATAATTCACCCCTCCACTTT. It translates to CASSFKGSYNSPLHF.